The clone carrying this T cell receptor beta chain was seen only once. Per the original methods: Estimated nucleated cell counts came from reference gene primer amplification. Assay: immunoSEQ multiplex PCR; the TCRdb copy retains only in-frame clones and omits some. V and J calls and clone size follow that table, whereas D and trimming were derived from the DNA. The sample carries under 140,000 clones, approximately 70% recorded once. This specimen comes from a study of blood T cell repertoires in COVID-19. Study at large: Material from acute and convalescent COVID-19 was sourced from the United States, Italy and Spain. T cells, B-cell-depleted T cells, or PBMCs provided the cDNA or gDNA that served as material.

This CDR3 has 15 amino acids. Between the trimmed V and J ends, which lost 7 bases and 2 bases, there was a span of 12 bases. Germline lookup yields CDR1 MNHEY and CDR2 SVGAGI. Source material: peripheral blood. V and J are TRBV6-5 and TRBJ2-6, with a possible D match to TRBD2 (5 bases). The clonotype comes from a woman aged 60-70 years with acute or convalescent COVID-19. CDR3 nucleotides: TGTGCCAGCATAGAGGGTGGGACTGGGGCCAACGTCCTGACTTTC. The encoded protein is CASIEGGTGANVLTF.